These 13 T cell receptor beta chains share one sample of origin, sequenced in a study of T cells after yellow fever vaccination. In TCRdb, the 5' RACE reads were re-called with MiXCR into one record per CDR3 protein. Seen here are just under 600,000 distinct CDR3 sequences, approximately 12% observed once, and the top ten hold roughly 13%. The sample here was PBMCs, taken on the day of the yellow fever booster vaccination. These TCRs come from a man aged 25-45 years who received the YFV17D yellow fever vaccine.

The chain uses TRBV7-2 and TRBJ2-7, with 9 positions matching TRBD1. J gave up 2 bases and V 8 bases, and 13 bases lay outside the gene matches. The CDR3 is 16 residues long. In germline, CDR1 is SGHTA, CDR2 FQGNSA. The CDR3 sequence is CASVSPLGQGTYEQYF. In nucleotides, the CDR3 is TGTGCCAGCGTCAGCCCACTGGGACAGGGAACCTACGAGCAGTACTTC.

This chain uses TRBV2 with TRBJ2-2, with 12 bases aligning to TRBD2. This CDR3 contains 15 residues. J lost 4 bases, V lost 6 bases, and 3 bases had no gene match. Germline lookup yields CDR1 SNHLY and CDR2 FYNNEI. In DNA, the CDR3 is TGTGCCAGCAGGGGGACTAGCGGGCTCACCGGGGAGCTGTTTTTT. This codes for CASRGTSGLTGELFF. Combining the CDR3 with reference TRBV2 and TRBJ2-2 gives the whole variable domain EPEVTQTPSHQVTQMGQEVILRCVPISNHLYFYWYRQILGQKVEFLVSFYNNEISEKSEIFDDQFSVERPDGSNFTLKIRSTKLEDSAMYFCASRGTSGLTGELFFGEGSRLTVL.

The chain carries TRBV21-1 and TRBJ1-5; TRBD1, as called in the table, went unchecked against the DNA. TRBV21-1 is labeled a pseudogene. The CDR3 is 14 residues long. The CDR3 DNA is TGTGCCAGCGACCGCGGGACAAAATATCAGCCCCAGCATTTT. The encoded protein is CASDRGTKYQPQHF.

There are a few counts of this clonotype. The J gene is TRBJ2-1, the V gene TRBV19; D is unclear. V lost 1 base and J 6 bases, leaving 1 base between the germline ends. Germline V gene sequence: CDR1 LNHDA, CDR2 SQIVND (reference sequence). CDR3 length equals 11 residues. The CDR3 nucleotides are TGTGCCAGTAGTATAGTCAATGAGCAGTTCTTC. This codes for CASSIVNEQFF.

This clonotype was seen many times. The rearrangement joins TRBV7-8 to TRBJ1-4; D not resolved. The germline gives CDR1 SGHVS, CDR2 FQNEAQ. The CDR3 consists of 12 residues. The V end was cut by 4 bases, the J end by 5 bases, with 5 bases between. The CDR3 nucleotides are TGTGCCAGCAGCTCGTCGAATGAAAAACTGTTTTTT. It specifies CASSSSNEKLFF.

This clonotype has ten or more counts. The chain links TRBV27 to TRBJ1-4; no clear D. The CDR3 contains 14 residues. V gave up 5 bases and J gave up 7 bases, with 14 bases separating them. The germline CDR1 and CDR2 sequences are MNHEY and SMNVEV (reference sequence). The CDR3 loop reads CASSPGWNAEKLFF. The DNA of the CDR3 is TGTGCCAGCAGTCCCGGCTGGAATGCTGAAAAACTGTTTTTT.

V gene TRBV6-2 or TRBV6-3 combines with J gene TRBJ2-1; 7 positions agree with TRBD1. The germline gives CDR1 MNHEY, CDR2 SVGEGT. The length of the CDR3 is 14 residues. J gave up 5 bases and V 5 bases, and 6 bases lay outside the gene matches. The CDR3 is CASSTTGKNNEQFF. The CDR3 DNA follows: TGTGCCAGCAGTACGACAGGGAAAAACAATGAGCAGTTCTTC.

The V and J genes are TRBV7-6 and TRBJ2-1, with D possibly being TRBD1 or TRBD2 (6 bases each). This CDR3 contains 14 residues. Trimming shortened V by 1 base and J by 9 bases, and 13 bases separated the two germline ends. CDR1 and CDR2 (germline): SGHVS, FNYEAQ. The CDR3, as DNA: TGTGCCAGCAGCTTAGTACTAGGAGGGGGTGAGCAGTTCTTC. The encoded protein is CASSLVLGGGEQFF.

The rearrangement joins TRBV4-3 to TRBJ2-1, with TRBD1 as a possible D gene (6 bases). This CDR3 comprises 15 residues. Trimming left V 0 bases short and J 3 bases short, with 9 bases between. Germline V gene sequence: CDR1 LGHNA, CDR2 YSLEER. As DNA, the CDR3 is TGCGCCAGCAGCCAAGATCAGGACAGCTACAATGAGCAGTTCTTC. Residues: CASSQDQDSYNEQFF.

The rearrangement uses TRBV2 and TRBJ2-3; D remains unclear. The germline CDR1 and CDR2 sequences are SNHLY and FYNNEI. Trimming took 2 bases from V and 8 from J, leaving 11 bases between them. The CDR3 is 13 amino acids. In DNA form, the CDR3 reads TGTGCCAGCAGTGAATATCAAAGGACTACGCAGTATTTT. Translated, it gives CASSEYQRTTQYF. Filled out from reference TRBV2 and TRBJ2-3, the complete variable domain reads EPEVTQTPSHQVTQMGQEVILRCVPISNHLYFYWYRQILGQKVEFLVSFYNNEISEKSEIFDDQFSVERPDGSNFTLKIRSTKLEDSAMYFCASSEYQRTTQYFGPGTRLTVL.

This clonotype has a handful of counts. The V gene is TRBV7-8, the J gene TRBJ2-1; 9 bases map to TRBD2. Germline V CDR1 and CDR2: SGHVS, FQNEAQ. J lost 8 bases, V lost 5 bases, and 16 bases had no gene match. CDR3 size: 17 residues. The DNA of the CDR3 is TGTGCCAGCAGCCAACCCGGCGCTGGGACTAGCCCCCATGAGCAGTTCTTC. This sequence encodes CASSQPGAGTSPHEQFF.

This clonotype was observed a few times. The chain's CDR3 is CASSPSHGETQYF. CDR3 nucleotide sequence: TGTGCCAGCAGCCCCTCCCACGGAGAGACCCAGTACTTC. The genes are TRBV11-2 and TRBJ2-5, with no clear D. Germline loops: CDR1 SGHAT, CDR2 FQNNGV. V lost 5 bases, J lost 4 bases, and 11 bases lay in between. This CDR3 region has 13 residues.

The chain combines TRBV20-1 with TRBJ2-3; no clear D. The CDR3 length is 13 residues. V dropped 4 bases and J dropped 0 bases, with 8 bases sitting between them. CDR1 and CDR2 (germline): DFQATT, SNEGSKA (reference sequence). The CDR3 loop reads CSAIAASTDTQYF. The CDR3 coding sequence is TGCAGTGCTATCGCAGCTAGCACAGATACGCAGTATTTT.